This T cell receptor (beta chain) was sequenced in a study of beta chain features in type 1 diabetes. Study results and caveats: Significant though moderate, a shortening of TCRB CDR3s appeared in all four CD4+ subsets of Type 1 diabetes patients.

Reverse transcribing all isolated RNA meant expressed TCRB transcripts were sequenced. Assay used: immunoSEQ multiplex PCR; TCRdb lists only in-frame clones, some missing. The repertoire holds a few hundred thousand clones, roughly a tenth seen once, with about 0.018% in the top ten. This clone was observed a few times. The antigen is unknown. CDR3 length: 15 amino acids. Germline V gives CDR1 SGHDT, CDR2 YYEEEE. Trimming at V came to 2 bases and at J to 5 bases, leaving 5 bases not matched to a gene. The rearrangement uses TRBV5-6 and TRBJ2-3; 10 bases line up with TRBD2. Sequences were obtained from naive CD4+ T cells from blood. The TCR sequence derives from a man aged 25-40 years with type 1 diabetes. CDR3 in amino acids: CASSFRSSGGDTQYF. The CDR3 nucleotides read TGTGCCAGCAGCTTCCGCTCTAGCGGGGGAGATACGCAGTATTTT.